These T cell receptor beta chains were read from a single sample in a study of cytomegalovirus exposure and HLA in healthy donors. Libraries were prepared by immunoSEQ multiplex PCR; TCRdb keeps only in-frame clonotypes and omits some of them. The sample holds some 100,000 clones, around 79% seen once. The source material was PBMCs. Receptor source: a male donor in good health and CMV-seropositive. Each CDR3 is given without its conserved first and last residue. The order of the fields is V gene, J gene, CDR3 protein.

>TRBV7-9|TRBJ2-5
ASSLPRRASGGGETQY
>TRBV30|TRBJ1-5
AWSVSAVKNQPQH
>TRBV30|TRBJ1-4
AWTRDPNEKLF
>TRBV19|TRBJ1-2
ASSDQGSGT
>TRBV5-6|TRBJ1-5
ASSSDRDDQPQH
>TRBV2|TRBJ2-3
ASSRPSGGTDTQY
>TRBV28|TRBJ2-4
ASRRGTSGGQSIQY
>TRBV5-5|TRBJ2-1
ASSLELAGVYNEQF
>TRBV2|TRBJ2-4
ASRILAGGLGVIQY
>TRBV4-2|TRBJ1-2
ASSQDIGTGYGYT
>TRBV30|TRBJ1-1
AWRLNRARTEAF
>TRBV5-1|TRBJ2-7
ASSLNQAYEQY
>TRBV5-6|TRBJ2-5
ASSLAGHETQY
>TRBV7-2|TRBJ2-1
ASSQGRGHNEQF
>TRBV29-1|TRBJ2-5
SVEEGGAATQY
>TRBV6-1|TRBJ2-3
ASSGLAGVEDTQY
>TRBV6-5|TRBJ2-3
ASTASGGTNTQY
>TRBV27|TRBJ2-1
ASSPFRVPRGQF
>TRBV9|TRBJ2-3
ASSSGLAGPSTDTQY
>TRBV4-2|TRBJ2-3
ASGGGSSTDTQY
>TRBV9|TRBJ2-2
ASSVDSGGGGELF
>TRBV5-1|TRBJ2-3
ASSPGETIDTQY
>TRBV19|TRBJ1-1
ASSIWGGNTEAF
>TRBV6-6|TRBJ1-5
ASSYSRGVSQPQH
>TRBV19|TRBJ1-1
ASSIYRGQGNTEAF
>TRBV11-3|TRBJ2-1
ASSLAGTSGGPENEQF
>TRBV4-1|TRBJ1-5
ASSQETNRVQPQH
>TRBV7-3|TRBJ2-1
ASRSAGKNNEQF
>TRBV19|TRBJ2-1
ASSTRTGLGNEQF
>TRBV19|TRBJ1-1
ASSVLGHSLNTEAF
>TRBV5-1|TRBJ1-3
ASSGGQGPVSGNTIY
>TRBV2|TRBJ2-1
ASMVDMSYNEQF
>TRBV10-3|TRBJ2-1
AGGTGGWNEQF
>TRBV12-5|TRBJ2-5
ASGWANGGVETQY
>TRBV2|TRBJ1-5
ASTWTDKYQPQH
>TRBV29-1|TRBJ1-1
SGRQGITEAF
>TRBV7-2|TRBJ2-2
ASTSLPGQLNTGELF
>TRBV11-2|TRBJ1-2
ASSPPDRFYGYT
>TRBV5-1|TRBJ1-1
ASSLGRGDTEAF
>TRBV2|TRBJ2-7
ASTGTGGYEQY
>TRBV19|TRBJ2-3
ASSISAGGGTDTQY
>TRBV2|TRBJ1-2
ASSFQGRGYT
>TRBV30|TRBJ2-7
AWKQGYEQY
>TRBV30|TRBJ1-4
AWSGGTSEKLF
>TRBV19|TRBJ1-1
ASRLQGASTEAF
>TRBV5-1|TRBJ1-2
ASSRGGWNYGYT
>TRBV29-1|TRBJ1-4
SVGQGYNEKLF
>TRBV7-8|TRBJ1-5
ASSLTGVGGNQPQH
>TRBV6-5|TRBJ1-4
ASSYRQGGEKLF
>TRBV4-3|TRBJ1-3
ASSQEGGASSGNTIY
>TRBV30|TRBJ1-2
ACPRGGAYGYT
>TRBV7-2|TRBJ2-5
ASSPDRGPETQY
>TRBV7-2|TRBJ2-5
ASSFSSQETQY
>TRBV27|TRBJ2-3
ASSLGGPDTQY
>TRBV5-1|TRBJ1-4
ASSLEQVFSTNEKLF